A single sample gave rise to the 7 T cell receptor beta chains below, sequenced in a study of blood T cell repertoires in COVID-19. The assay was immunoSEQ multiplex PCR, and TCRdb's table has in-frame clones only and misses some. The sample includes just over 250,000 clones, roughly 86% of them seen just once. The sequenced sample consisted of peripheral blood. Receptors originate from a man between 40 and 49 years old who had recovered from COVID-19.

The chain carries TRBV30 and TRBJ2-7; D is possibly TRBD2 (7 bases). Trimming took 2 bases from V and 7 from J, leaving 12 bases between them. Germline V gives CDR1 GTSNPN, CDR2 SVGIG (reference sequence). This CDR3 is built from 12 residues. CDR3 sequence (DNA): TGTGCCTGGAGTCGGGGGGCTCGGGAGCAGTACTTC. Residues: CAWSRGAREQYF.

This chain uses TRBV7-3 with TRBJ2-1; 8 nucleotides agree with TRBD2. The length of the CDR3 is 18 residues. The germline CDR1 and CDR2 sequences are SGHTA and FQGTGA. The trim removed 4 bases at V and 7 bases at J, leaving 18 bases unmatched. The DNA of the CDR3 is TGTGCCAGCAGCTCCCTCGCGGGAGGACAAATCATCCCTAATGAGCAGTTCTTC. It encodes CASSSLAGGQIIPNEQFF.

CDR3 sequence reads: CASSLTQGPLNTEAFF. The CDR3 DNA reads as TGCGCCAGCAGCTTAACCCAGGGGCCTCTGAACACTGAAGCTTTCTTT. The chain uses TRBV5-1 and TRBJ1-1, with D tentatively TRBD1 (6 bases). Trimming stripped 2 bases from V and 0 bases from J, with 14 bases between. CDR1 and CDR2 (germline): SGHRS, YFSETQ. CDR3 length equals 16 residues.

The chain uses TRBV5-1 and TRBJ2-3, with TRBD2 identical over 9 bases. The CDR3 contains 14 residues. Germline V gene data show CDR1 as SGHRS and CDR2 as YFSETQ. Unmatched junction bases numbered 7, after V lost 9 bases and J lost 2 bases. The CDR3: CATRLADYTDTQYF. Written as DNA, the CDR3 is TGCGCCACCAGACTAGCGGACTACACAGATACGCAGTATTTT.

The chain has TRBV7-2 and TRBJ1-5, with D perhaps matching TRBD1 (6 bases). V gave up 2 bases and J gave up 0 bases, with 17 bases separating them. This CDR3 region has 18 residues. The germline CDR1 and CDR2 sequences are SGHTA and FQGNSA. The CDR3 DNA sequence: TGTGCCAGCAGCTTATGGGTGGACAGTTTACATAGCAATCAGCCCCAGCATTTT. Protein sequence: CASSLWVDSLHSNQPQHF. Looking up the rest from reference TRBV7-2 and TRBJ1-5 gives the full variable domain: GAGVSQSPSNKVTEKGKDVELRCDPISGHTALYWYRQSLGQGLEFLIYFQGNSAPDKSGLPSDRFSAERTGGSVSTLTIQRTQQEDSAVYLCASSLWVDSLHSNQPQHFGDGTRLSIL.

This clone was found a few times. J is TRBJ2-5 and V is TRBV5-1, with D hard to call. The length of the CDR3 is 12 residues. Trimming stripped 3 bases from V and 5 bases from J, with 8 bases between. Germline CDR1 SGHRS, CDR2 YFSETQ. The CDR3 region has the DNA TGCGCCAGCAGCTCGGGTCGGGAGACCCAGTACTTC. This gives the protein CASSSGRETQYF.

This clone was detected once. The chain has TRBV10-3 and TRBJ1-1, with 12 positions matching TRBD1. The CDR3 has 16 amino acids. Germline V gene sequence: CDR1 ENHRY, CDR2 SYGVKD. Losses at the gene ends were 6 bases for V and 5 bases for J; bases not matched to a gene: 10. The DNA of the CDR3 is TGTGCCATCAGGGGCGGGACAGGGGGCCAGATGACTGAAGCTTTCTTT. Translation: CAIRGGTGGQMTEAFF.